This T cell receptor beta chain was identified in a study of blood T cell repertoires in COVID-19. The germline V gene has CDR1 SEHNR and CDR2 FQNEAQ (reference sequence). The CDR3 covers 13 residues. V lost 4 bases, J lost 5 bases, and 9 bases lay in between. Data came from immunoSEQ multiplex PCR; TCRdb stores just in-frame clones and leaves some out. The sample has about 430,000 clones; about 88% are singletons. The sequenced sample was PBMCs or T cells enriched from blood (not recorded which). This rearrangement joins TRBV7-9 to TRBJ1-5; D gene ambiguous. The sequence was collected from a woman aged 18-29 years who had been exposed to COVID-19. The CDR3 sequence is CASSSQADQPQHF. The DNA of the CDR3 is TGTGCCAGCAGCTCGCAAGCGGATCAGCCCCAGCATTTT.